This T cell receptor (beta chain) was identified in a study of blood T cell repertoires in COVID-19 (TCRdb year 2020). As for the study more broadly: The collaborator samples originated in the United States, Italy and Spain and spanned the acute and convalescent phases of COVID-19. The material from the prospective study consisted of cDNA or gDNA derived from T cells, B-cell-depleted T cells, or PBMCs. Deeply sampled blood TCRbeta repertoires from subjects exposed to, actively infected with, or recovered from COVID-19 were included in the dataset. The repertoires were released in a freely available public database intended as a resource for research on the immune response to SARS-CoV-2. Samples were obtained from the ongoing ImmuneRACE study (first 160 participants) and from 1,254 subjects provided by 6 global collaborators. Sample metadata almost always included a de-identified subject ID, COVID-19 status, age in years and sex. Where available, HLA class I and class II types were taken from metadata supplied by the sample provider and were not determined by assay-based typing.

What the authors observed across the whole study: The quantity of clinical and demographic metadata differed by source and by participant and was supplied without curation.

Whole blood was collected in K2EDTA tubes by collaborating institutions according to the institutions' own protocols. For TCRbeta analysis, collaborators shipped samples as frozen whole blood, isolated PBMCs, or DNA extracted from either of those sample types. Concerning this clone: What this receptor recognizes is not known. No quality values exist for individual bases; no much larger clone is one base distant.

Relative to germline, V is 2 bases shorter and J is 3 bases shorter, with 10 bases between their ends. The CDR3 holds 14 amino acids from the cysteine to the phenylalanine. Just CDR3 DNA is preserved here, 42 bases in frame from base 1. The germline V gene encodes CDR1 MNHEY and CDR2 SVGAGI. TCRbeta CDR3 regions were amplified from genomic DNA by means of the immunoSEQ Assay, a bias-controlled multiplex PCR. The study's own analysis went as follows. Within the assay, amplification of reference gene primers was used to estimate how many nucleated cells each sample contained. To quantify the absolute abundance of each unique TCRbeta CDR3 rearrangement, sequence reads were collapsed and filtered. Productive Simpson clonality was computed per sample as the square root of Simpson's diversity index over productive rearrangements. The source is immuneACCESS, and TCRdb retained only in-frame sequences with V and J called. Part of the clones is not carried over; for the studies checked, unresolved V genes explain less than half of this, and the remainder is unexplained. Clone size and the V and J calls come from that table; the DNA yielded D and trimming. The sample includes about 230,000 clones, with 70% to 90% observed a single time. Of the sample, about 2.5% falls within the top ten clones.

The sample taken for sequencing was peripheral blood. The sequence was collected from a woman between 65 and 79 years old with active or convalescent COVID-19. The chain employs TRBV6-5 and TRBJ2-5; a weak D assignment points to TRBD2 (6 bases agree). The CDR3 reads CASSYERAKETQYF. The nucleotide sequence is given as TGTGCCAGCAGTTACGAGCGGGCTAAAGAGACCCAGTACTTC.